These 14 T cell receptor beta chains share one sample of origin, sequenced in a study of shared clonotypes between healthy human individuals. Method: immunoSEQ multiplex PCR; TCRdb's copy keeps in-frame clones and lacks some. Among about 500,000 clones listed, around 77% were seen once. Sequencing was performed on PBMCs. These receptors originate from a woman aged 40-49 years in good health. Some clones in this sample may be carry-over from other donors' samples.

V and J are TRBV25-1 and TRBJ2-1, with D perhaps matching TRBD2 (6 bases). Germline CDR1 is MGHDK and CDR2 is SYGVNS. The CDR3 is 14 amino acids. With 4 bases removed from V and 6 bases from J, the gap between germline ends came to 13 bases. Written as DNA, the CDR3 is TGTGCCAGCAGTGGACATACCGGGGGCAATGAGCAGTTCTTC. Translated: CASSGHTGGNEQFF.

Points on this clone: With a far larger clone one base away, a read error is the likely cause. The chain is built from TRBV9 and TRBJ1-1; D gene unclear. Per the germline V gene, CDR1 is SGDLS and CDR2 is YYNGEE. The CDR3 length is 14 residues. The CDR3 DNA reads as TGTGTCAGCAGCGTAGGGCAAAGAGACACTGAAGCTTTCTTT. It codes for CVSSVGQRDTEAFF. Drawing the rest from reference TRBV9 and TRBJ1-1, the complete variable domain is DSGVTQTPKHLITATGQRVTLRCSPRSGDLSVYWYQQSLDQGLQFLIQYYNGEERAKGNILERFSAQQFPDLHSELNLSSLELGDSALYFCVSSVGQRDTEAFFGQGTRLTVV.

The count of this clone is one. The chain combines TRBV14 with TRBJ2-7, with D maybe TRBD2 (6 bases). Per the germline V gene, CDR1 is SGHDN and CDR2 is FVKESK. The V end was cut by 0 bases, the J end by 4 bases, with 13 bases between. The CDR3 is made up of 15 amino acids. For the CDR3, the DNA is TGTGCCAGCAGCCAAGAAGGAGGGAGTCGGTACGAGCAGTACTTC. Its translation: CASSQEGGSRYEQYF.

This clone was counted a single time. This likely traces to a read error, being one base from a far larger clone. The sample contains more than one DNA sequence encoding this CDR3. The gene calls are TRBV6-6 and TRBJ1-5; D perhaps matches TRBD1 (5 bases). The CDR3 is 14 amino acids. Germline V gene data show CDR1 as MNHNY and CDR2 as SVGAGI (reference sequence). The CDR3 coding sequence is TGCGCCAGCAGTTACGGGACGGAGAATCAGCCCCAGCATTTT. Its protein product is CASSYGTENQPQHF.

The chain recombines TRBV30 with TRBJ2-2; TRBD1 might be the D (5 bases). CDR1 is GTSNPN and CDR2 is SVGIG in the germline V gene (reference sequence). Between the trimmed V and J ends, which lost 2 bases and 7 bases, there was a span of 8 bases. This CDR3 is built from 12 residues. CDR3 residues: CAWSLGHGELFF. Written as DNA, the CDR3 is TGTGCCTGGAGTTTGGGGCACGGGGAGCTGTTTTTT.

With respect to this clone: Only one base separates this from a far larger clonotype, so it likely reflects a read error. The sample holds other DNA sequences that translate to the same CDR3. The V and J genes are TRBV29-1 and TRBJ1-5; possibly TRBD1 for D (5 bases). The CDR3 has 14 residues. Germline V CDR1 and CDR2: SQVTM, ANQGSEA. CDR3 DNA: TGCAGCGTAGCCACGGACATTAGCAACCAGCCCCAGCATTTT. It codes for CSVATDISNQPQHF.

The chain employs TRBV28 and TRBJ2-1; TRBD2 aligns across 8 bases. This CDR3 spans 14 amino acids. Germline V gene data show CDR1 as MDHEN and CDR2 as SYDVKM. The V and J ends lost 6 bases and 9 bases, in that order; junction bases with no gene match: 10. The CDR3 reads CASSAGGGAREQFF. CDR3 coding DNA: TGTGCCAGCAGCGCGGGAGGTGGGGCCCGTGAGCAGTTCTTC. Supplemented by reference TRBV28 and TRBJ2-1, the full variable domain reads DVKVTQSSRYLVKRTGEKVFLECVQDMDHENMFWYRQDPGLGLRLIYFSYDVKMKEKGDIPEGYSVSREKKERFSLILESASTNQTSMYLCASSAGGGAREQFFGPGTRLTVL.

The sample holds one count of this clone. J is TRBJ2-7 and V is TRBV5-4; D unresolved. The CDR3 length is 16 residues. Deletions cut 0 bases from V and 5 bases from J, with 18 bases between. Germline lookup yields CDR1 SGHNT and CDR2 YYREEE (reference sequence). As DNA, the CDR3 is TGTGCCAGCAGCTTGGGACTTTCTAACCGTGTAGACGAGCAGTACTTC. Protein product: CASSLGLSNRVDEQYF.

The CDR3 DNA is TGTGCCAGCATCCAGACTAGTTACACCGGGGAGCTGTTTTTT. Its translation is CASIQTSYTGELFF. The chain is built from TRBV7-9 and TRBJ2-2, with a tentative D call TRBD2 (6 bases). CDR1 is SEHNR, CDR2 FQNEAQ, per germline (reference sequence). V was clipped by 7 bases and J by 3 bases, with 12 bases between them. This CDR3 is 14 amino acids long.

This clone came up a few times. The chain recombines TRBV9 with TRBJ2-7; maybe TRBD2 (5 bases). This CDR3 contains 15 residues. Germline CDR1 is SGDLS and CDR2 is YYNGEE. V was clipped by 3 bases and J by 2 bases, with 15 bases between them. The CDR3: CASSGEVGAPYEQYF. CDR3 nucleotides: TGTGCCAGCAGCGGTGAGGTGGGAGCCCCCTACGAGCAGTACTTC.

V usage is TRBV30 and J usage is TRBJ2-6; 9 bases fit TRBD1. CDR1 and CDR2 from the germline V gene are GTSNPN and SVGIG (reference sequence). V gave up 8 bases and J gave up 2 bases; unmatched junction bases: 1. This CDR3 has 13 amino acids. The CDR3 loop is CAGDRAGANVLTF. CDR3 bases: TGTGCCGGGGACAGGGCTGGGGCCAACGTCCTGACTTTC.

The V call is TRBV27, the J call TRBJ1-5; tentative D call: TRBD1 (6 bases). V gave up 3 bases and J gave up 7 bases, with 13 bases separating them. The germline gives CDR1 MNHEY, CDR2 SMNVEV (reference sequence). The CDR3 runs 14 residues. The CDR3 DNA follows: TGTGCCAGCAGTTTCGATCAGGGGAACCAGCCCCAGCATTTT. It encodes CASSFDQGNQPQHF.

This clone has a single count. CDR3 bases: TGTGCCAGCAGCCAAACTCCGGGACAGGGTACCTATGGCTACACCTTC. Amino acid sequence: CASSQTPGQGTYGYTF. The V gene is TRBV4-2, the J gene TRBJ1-2; TRBD1 matches 9 bases. The germline gives CDR1 LGHNA, CDR2 YNFKEQ. CDR3 size: 16 residues. The V and J ends lost 2 bases and 4 bases, in that order; junction bases with no gene match: 8.

This clone was counted a single time. This sequence joins TRBV11-2 and TRBJ1-2; 7 bases agree with TRBD1. Germline V lookup: CDR1 SGHAT, CDR2 FQNNGV. The CDR3 loop spans 15 amino acids. The ends lost 5 bases at V and 7 bases at J; junction bases unmatched: 13. CDR3: CASSLPRGQGGGYTF. DNA for the CDR3: TGTGCCAGCAGCCTGCCGAGGGGGCAGGGAGGTGGCTACACCTTC.